The rows below give T cell receptor beta chains drawn from one sample of a study of neoadjuvant anti-PD-1 for oral cavity cancer. The assay was immunoSEQ multiplex PCR, and TCRdb's table has in-frame clones only and misses some. This table has fewer than 10,000 clones, approximately 68% appearing once. Sequenced here: PBMCs, sampled after nivolumab (anti-PD-1) treatment. The origin of the receptors is a person aged 35-79 years with oral cavity squamous cell carcinoma. CDR3s include the opening cysteine and the closing phenylalanine or tryptophan. D genes are given only for firm matches. For some rows the clone size is stated as once, few or many, or as a class when expanded; others skip it.

D: -; size: -; V: TRBV2; J: TRBJ1-4; DNA: TGTGCCAGCAGGGCCCCAGGATCAACTAATGAAAAACTGTTTTTT; CDR3: CASRAPGSTNEKLFF
D: TRBD2; size: medium-sized; V: TRBV4-1; J: TRBJ2-1; DNA: TGCGCCAGCAGCCAAGGACTAGCGGGAGGGCCTGAGGGTGAGCAGTTCTTC; CDR3: CASSQGLAGGPEGEQFF
D: -; size: -; V: TRBV6-5; J: TRBJ2-5; DNA: TGTGCCAGCAGTGGGGCCCAGGAGACCCAGTACTTC; CDR3: CASSGAQETQYF
D: -; size: few; V: TRBV10-1; J: TRBJ2-7; DNA: TGCGCCAGCAGTGAGTATTTGTCTTCCTACGAGCAGTACTTC; CDR3: CASSEYLSSYEQYF
D: TRBD1; size: -; V: TRBV10-3; J: TRBJ1-1; DNA: TGTGCCATCAGTGAGCCGAGGGGGCGCACTGAAGCTTTCTTT; CDR3: CAISEPRGRTEAFF
D: -; size: few; V: TRBV6-5; J: TRBJ1-1; DNA: TGTGCCAGCAGACGGGACACTGGAAACACTGAAGCTTTCTTT; CDR3: CASRRDTGNTEAFF
D: -; size: -; V: TRBV7-2; J: TRBJ2-4; DNA: TGTGCCAGCAGCTTAACAGGCATTCAGTACTTC; CDR3: CASSLTGIQYF
D: -; size: -; V: TRBV6-5; J: TRBJ1-4; DNA: TGTGCCAGCAGTTACTGGAAAGGAGAAAAACTGTTTTTT; CDR3: CASSYWKGEKLFF
D: -; size: -; V: TRBV10-2; J: TRBJ2-7; DNA: TGCGCCAGCAGTGATATAATAGCGGCCTCCTACGAGCAGTACTTC; CDR3: CASSDIIAASYEQYF
D: -; size: few; V: TRBV6-5; J: TRBJ1-1; DNA: TGTGCCAGCAGTTACGCGGGGCGGACTGAAGCTTTCTTT; CDR3: CASSYAGRTEAFF
D: TRBD2; size: -; V: TRBV2; J: TRBJ2-1; DNA: TGTGCCAGCAGTCCCCGGGGGGGACCGCTAGAGGGGGCCTACAATGAGCAGTTCTTC; CDR3: CASSPRGGPLEGAYNEQFF
D: -; size: -; V: TRBV5-5; J: TRBJ1-3; DNA: TGTGCCAGCAGCTCCTTCGCGGGAACAGGGAGCTCTGGAAACACCATATATTTT; CDR3: CASSSFAGTGSSGNTIYF
D: TRBD2; size: -; V: TRBV30; J: TRBJ2-7; DNA: TGTGCCTGGAGTGGACTAGCGGGGTCCTACGAGCAGTACTTC; CDR3: CAWSGLAGSYEQYF
D: -; size: few; V: TRBV28; J: TRBJ1-5; DNA: TGTGCCACCATCCCCCTTCCCAATCAGCCCCAGCATTTT; CDR3: CATIPLPNQPQHF
D: TRBD1; size: -; V: TRBV9; J: TRBJ1-2; DNA: TGTGCCAGCAGCTCCCAGGGACAGGGGATCGCTAACTATGGCTACACCTTC; CDR3: CASSSQGQGIANYGYTF
D: -; size: few; V: TRBV6-1; J: TRBJ1-5; DNA: TGTGCCAGCAGTGAATCAGGGGGCAATCAGCCCCAGCATTTT; CDR3: CASSESGGNQPQHF
D: TRBD1; size: -; V: TRBV5-1; J: TRBJ1-3; DNA: TGCGCCAGCAGCTTGGCAGGGGGTGTATCTGGAAACACCATATATTTT; CDR3: CASSLAGGVSGNTIYF
D: TRBD1; size: -; V: TRBV30; J: TRBJ1-5; DNA: TGTGCCTGGAGTAGGACAGGGCTGGGTCAGCCCCAGCATTTT; CDR3: CAWSRTGLGQPQHF
D: TRBD1; size: -; V: TRBV18; J: TRBJ2-2; DNA: TGTGCCAGCTCACCGGGACAGGGGAGAACCGGGGAGCTGTTTTTT; CDR3: CASSPGQGRTGELFF
D: -; size: few; V: TRBV6-6; J: TRBJ1-1; DNA: TGTGCCAGCACCGAGAACACTGAAGCTTTCTTT; CDR3: CASTENTEAFF
D: -; size: -; V: TRBV5-1; J: TRBJ2-7; DNA: TGCGCCAGCAGCACGGACGGTCGCTCCTACGAGCAGTACTTC; CDR3: CASSTDGRSYEQYF
D: TRBD1; size: -; V: TRBV6-5; J: TRBJ2-1; DNA: TGTGCCAGCAGTCGTACAGGGGGCTCCTACAATGAGCAGTTCTTC; CDR3: CASSRTGGSYNEQFF
D: TRBD1; size: -; V: TRBV15; J: TRBJ1-1; DNA: TGTGCCACCAGCAGAAGGACAGGGGATTCTGAAGCTTTCTTT; CDR3: CATSRRTGDSEAFF
D: TRBD1; size: -; V: TRBV29-1; J: TRBJ1-4; DNA: TGCAGCGTTACCGACAGGGAGGCTGTAACTAATGAAAAACTGTTTTTT; CDR3: CSVTDREAVTNEKLFF